The 17 T cell receptor beta chains below come from one sample, sequenced in a study of OX40 agonist ivuxolimab in advanced cancers. Sequencing used immunoSEQ multiplex PCR; TCRdb keeps in-frame clones, though not all of them. The sample contains 90,000 to 100,000 clones, more than 85% of which appear only once. The material sequenced was CD4+ or CD8+ T cells sorted from blood, taken in a trial of the OX40 agonist ivuxolimab. These receptors were obtained from an adult with an advanced solid tumor such as melanoma, head and neck, liver or kidney cancer.

The J gene is TRBJ1-1, the V gene TRBV6-5; no firm D call. Germline V gives CDR1 MNHEY, CDR2 SVGAGI. V shed 5 bases and J shed 0 bases, with 7 bases lying between them. This CDR3 has 13 amino acids. Here the CDR3 reads CASSGQMNTEAFF. CDR3 DNA: TGTGCCAGCAGTGGGCAAATGAACACTGAAGCTTTCTTT.

This chain uses TRBV2 with TRBJ2-7; 10 bases align to TRBD2. Germline CDR1 is SNHLY and CDR2 is FYNNEI. The CDR3 runs 16 residues. Trimming removed 5 bases from V and 7 bases from J; junction bases left unmatched: 14. CDR3 loop: CASSLLAGAFPTEQYF. The CDR3, as DNA: TGTGCCAGCAGTTTGCTAGCGGGAGCGTTCCCTACAGAGCAGTACTTC. Complete variable domain (other parts from reference TRBV2 and TRBJ2-7): EPEVTQTPSHQVTQMGQEVILRCVPISNHLYFYWYRQILGQKVEFLVSFYNNEISEKSEIFDDQFSVERPDGSNFTLKIRSTKLEDSAMYFCASSLLAGAFPTEQYFGPGTRLTVT.

J is TRBJ2-1 and V is TRBV5-1, with 8 nucleotides matching TRBD1. Germline CDR1 is SGHRS and CDR2 is YFSETQ. This CDR3 spans 15 amino acids. V lost 6 bases, J lost 2 bases, and 7 bases stayed unmatched. This CDR3 is CASTTGGQTYNEQFF. Here the CDR3 DNA reads TGCGCCAGCACCACAGGGGGACAGACCTACAATGAGCAGTTCTTC.

The chain is built from TRBV7-2 and TRBJ2-2; D is unresolved. Germline CDR1 and CDR2: SGHTA and FQGNSA. There are 12 residues in the CDR3. The germline V and J ends were trimmed by 1 base and 7 bases, with 4 bases remaining between them. CDR3 DNA sequence: TGTGCCAGCAGCTTAGGGGTCGGGGAGCTGTTTTTT. It specifies CASSLGVGELFF.

This sequence joins TRBV28 and TRBJ1-1, with unresolved D. The germline CDR1 and CDR2 sequences are MDHEN and SYDVKM. The CDR3 spans 14 residues. Trimming left V 6 bases short and J 0 bases short, with 11 bases between. The CDR3, as DNA: TGTGCCAGCAGGACCGGGGATATGAACACTGAAGCTTTCTTT. Translated: CASRTGDMNTEAFF. The full variable domain, with the rest looked up from reference TRBV28 and TRBJ1-1, is DVKVTQSSRYLVKRTGEKVFLECVQDMDHENMFWYRQDPGLGLRLIYFSYDVKMKEKGDIPEGYSVSREKKERFSLILESASTNQTSMYLCASRTGDMNTEAFFGQGTRLTVV.

This chain connects TRBV10-3 to TRBJ1-4; D unresolved. Germline assignment: CDR1 ENHRY and CDR2 SYGVKD. The V end was cut by 0 bases, the J end by 4 bases, with 9 bases between. The CDR3 has 15 amino acids. DNA for the CDR3: TGTGCCATCAGTGAGTCGGCTGACGTTAATGAAAAACTGTTTTTT. Amino acids: CAISESADVNEKLFF.

Turning to this clone: A read error may produce the germline difference seen at one junction end. The chain links TRBV11-3 to TRBJ2-1; D may be TRBD1 (5 bases). The germline gives CDR1 SGHNT, CDR2 YENEEA. The CDR3 loop spans 13 amino acids. The CDR3 DNA is TGTGCCAGCAGCCTAGACAGATACAATGAGCAGTTCTTC. Amino acid sequence: CASSLDRYNEQFF.

V gene TRBV5-8 combines with J gene TRBJ2-7; D call uncertain. Germline values: CDR1 SGHTS, CDR2 YDEGEE. V gave up 2 bases and J gave up 7 bases, with 10 bases separating them. This CDR3 region has 12 residues. The CDR3 DNA sequence: TGTGCCAGCAGCTTACGGCCGTCAGAGCAGTACTTC. It codes for CASSLRPSEQYF.

The chain is built from TRBV27 and TRBJ2-7; 8 bases fit TRBD1. Germline assignment: CDR1 MNHEY and CDR2 SMNVEV (reference sequence). The CDR3 is 14 residues long. V shed 5 bases and J 4 bases; nucleotides not matched to a gene: 7. The CDR3 nucleotides read TGTGCCAGCAGTCAGAGACAGGGGTGGTACGAGCAGTACTTC. This translates into CASSQRQGWYEQYF.

V is TRBV6-5 and J is TRBJ1-5; the match to TRBD1 covers 7 bases. Germline assignment: CDR1 MNHEY and CDR2 SVGAGI. The length of the CDR3 is 15 residues. The junction had 5 bases not matched to a gene; V was cut back by 6 bases and J by 0 bases. The CDR3 protein is CASRDRPYSNQPQHF. In DNA form, the CDR3 reads TGTGCCAGCAGGGACAGGCCCTATAGCAATCAGCCCCAGCATTTT.

The chain employs TRBV11-2 and TRBJ2-1; 10 positions match TRBD2. The CDR3 is made up of 16 amino acids. Per the germline V gene, CDR1 is SGHAT and CDR2 is FQNNGV. J lost 9 bases, V lost 3 bases, and 11 bases had no gene match. DNA for the CDR3: TGTGCCAGCAGCTTGACAGGGAGCGGGAGGGCCGGTGAGCAGTTCTTC. This sequence encodes CASSLTGSGRAGEQFF.

The chain uses TRBV18 and TRBJ2-2; 10 nucleotides line up with TRBD1. The CDR3 length is 16 residues. Germline CDR1 KGHSH, CDR2 LQKENI. J gave up 6 bases and V 3 bases, and 7 bases lay outside the gene matches. The CDR3 nucleotides read TGTGCCAGCTCACCGCGGACAGGGGGGACGTCCGGGGAGCTGTTTTTT. It is translated as CASSPRTGGTSGELFF.

This rearrangement joins TRBV9 to TRBJ2-2; the D is unclear. This CDR3 comprises 14 residues. Germline values: CDR1 SGDLS, CDR2 YYNGEE. Between the trimmed V and J ends, which lost 0 bases and 0 bases, there was a span of 3 bases. The CDR3 spells CASSVASNTGELFF. Here the CDR3 DNA reads TGTGCCAGCAGCGTAGCCTCGAACACCGGGGAGCTGTTTTTT. The whole variable domain, remainder taken from reference TRBV9 and TRBJ2-2, is DSGVTQTPKHLITATGQRVTLRCSPRSGDLSVYWYQQSLDQGLQFLIQYYNGEERAKGNILERFSAQQFPDLHSELNLSSLELGDSALYFCASSVASNTGELFFGEGSRLTVL.

This clone was counted a single time. At one boundary the junction diverges from the germline segment, which might be a read error. V is TRBV29-1 and J is TRBJ2-1; D perhaps matches TRBD2 (5 bases). Germline CDR1 and CDR2: SQVTM and ANQGSEA. CDR3 length: 13 residues. The chain's CDR3 is CSVEVPLDKEQFF. CDR3 sequence (DNA): TGCAGCGTTGAAGTCCCACTAGACAAGGAGCAGTTCTTC.

The V and J genes are TRBV27 and TRBJ2-1; 11 nucleotides line up with TRBD2. The junction had 2 bases not matched to a gene; V was cut back by 6 bases and J by 1 base. The CDR3 runs to 15 residues. CDR1 is MNHEY and CDR2 is SMNVEV in the germline V gene (reference sequence). The CDR3 loop reads CASSRTSGSYNEQFF. The CDR3 DNA reads TGTGCCAGCAGCAGGACTAGCGGGTCCTACAATGAGCAGTTCTTC.

The DNA for the CDR3 is TGTGCCACCAGCAAGGGACAGGCGGCTCAGCCCCAGCATTTT. Its protein is CATSKGQAAQPQHF. This chain connects TRBV15 to TRBJ1-5; the match to TRBD1 covers 8 bases. The CDR3 has 14 residues. V was clipped by 4 bases and J by 6 bases; unmatched bases: 5. In germline, CDR1 is LNHNV, CDR2 YYDKDF (reference sequence).

The chain is built from TRBV6-5 and TRBJ1-5; 7 nucleotides align to TRBD1. The germline V gene has CDR1 MNHEY and CDR2 SVGAGI. The CDR3 runs 14 residues. V trimming: 2 bases; J trimming: 7 bases; junction bases outside the gene matches: 5. Here the CDR3 DNA reads TGTGCCAGCAGTTACCAATCAGGGGGGCAGCCCCAGCATTTT. Its translation is CASSYQSGGQPQHF.